This TCR beta chain came from a study of early T cells in non-severe SARS-CoV-2 infection. Study background: Sequencing of bulk RNA from unsorted whole blood was done, without chain pairing. Study results and caveats: Anti-spike CD8 responses were favored in VDJdb matching, and private and CD4 specificities were missed.

In germline, CDR1 is SGHNT, CDR2 YYREEE (reference sequence). The V gene end was trimmed by 1 base and the J gene end by 6 bases; junction bases not matched to a gene: 6. The CDR3 contains 15 residues. Unique molecular identifiers were attached to individual cDNA molecules. TCRdb itself ran the 5' RACE reads through MiXCR, one entry per CDR3 protein. The sample includes approximately 35,000 distinct CDR3 sequences, around 5.8% of them seen just once. As concerns this clonotype: Its antigen is as yet unknown.

Specimen: whole blood. The source is an adult who was a healthcare worker with PCR-confirmed SARS-CoV-2 infection or an uninfected control (not recorded which). This rearrangement joins TRBV5-4 to TRBJ2-1, with 8 positions matching TRBD2. The CDR3 is CASSLTGGPANEQFF. CDR3 bases: TGTGCCAGCAGCTTGACGGGAGGGCCGGCCAATGAGCAGTTCTTC. The entire variable domain, with the rest obtained from reference TRBV5-4 and TRBJ2-1, is as follows: ETGVTQSPTHLIKTRGQQVTLRCSSQSGHNTVSWYQQALGQGPQFIFQYYREEENGRGNFPPRFSGLQFPNYSSELNVNALELDDSALYLCASSLTGGPANEQFFGPGTRLTVL.